This entry lists 10 T cell receptor beta chains sequenced from one sample in a study of metastatic and nonmetastatic thyroid tumors. Through MiXCR, TCRdb re-clonotyped the PCR reads. The sample shows under 15,000 clones, roughly 28% of them seen only once. Not a single patient had been given any form of treatment at any point before undergoing thyroid surgery. What was sequenced was tumor tissue. The receptor source for this set is a female donor with papillary thyroid cancer or a benign thyroid nodule (not recorded which). Some clones in this sample may be carry-over from other donors' samples.

The rearrangement links TRBV30 to TRBJ2-5; a weak D match, TRBD1 (6 bases). Trimming took off 4 bases at V and 5 bases at J, with 11 bases between the two ends. The CDR3 length is 12 residues. Per the germline V gene, CDR1 is GTSNPN and CDR2 is SVGIG (reference sequence). The CDR3 sequence is CAWNRADETQYF. The CDR3 DNA sequence: TGTGCCTGGAACAGGGCGGATGAGACCCAGTACTTC.

The table lists this clone with a few counts. The chain recombines TRBV20-1 with TRBJ1-1, with a weak D call TRBD1 (5 bases). The CDR3 has 12 amino acids. CDR1 is DFQATT, CDR2 SNEGSKA, per germline (reference sequence). The V and J ends lost 4 bases and 8 bases respectively, with 14 bases between them. In nucleotides, the CDR3 is TGCAGTGCTATTTTGGAGGGGCTCGAAGCTTTCTTT. The encoded protein is CSAILEGLEAFF.

This sequence joins TRBV6-5 and TRBJ1-1, with TRBD1 matching 7 bases. Germline CDR1 MNHEY, CDR2 SVGAGI. J was trimmed by 4 bases and V by 2 bases; bases with no gene match: 13. The CDR3 spans 17 residues. DNA for the CDR3: TGTGCCAGCAGTTACCCTCCGGTCAGGGGGAGGGGCACTGAAGCTTTCTTT. This translates into CASSYPPVRGRGTEAFF.

Note on this clone: Lacking the conserved final phenylalanine or tryptophan, this CDR3 likely reflects a read error. The chain couples TRBV6-2 or TRBV6-3 to TRBJ2-7; TRBD2 matches 7 bases. With 5 bases clipped from V and 6 bases from J, the junction kept 1 base outside the gene matches. The CDR3 extends over 11 amino acids. CDR1 is MNHEY and CDR2 is SVGEGT in the germline V gene. Here the CDR3 reads CASSTGGEQYI. CDR3 bases: TGTGCCAGCAGTACGGGGGGCGAGCAGTACATC.

This clone appeared many times. This chain uses TRBV5-8 with TRBJ2-3; 10 positions agree with TRBD2. The CDR3 length is 15 residues. Germline CDR1 and CDR2: SGHTS and YDEGEE. After removal of 5 bases from V and 5 bases from J, the junction contained 8 bases not matched to a gene. The CDR3 sequence is CASRRSGRGVDTQYF. DNA for the CDR3: TGTGCCAGCAGACGAAGCGGGAGGGGCGTAGATACGCAGTATTTT.

This chain connects TRBV6-4 to TRBJ2-2; a possible D gene is TRBD2 (6 bases). The CDR3 runs 14 residues. Between the trimmed V and J ends, which lost 10 bases and 0 bases, there was a span of 12 bases. From germline, CDR1 is MRHNA and CDR2 SNTAGT. CDR3 loop: CATRGGSNTGELFF. CDR3 in DNA: TGTGCCACCCGTGGAGGGTCGAACACCGGGGAGCTGTTTTTT.

Worth noting for this clone: This CDR3 fails to terminate in the conserved phenylalanine or tryptophan, so it likely reflects a read error. This chain joins TRBV5-6 and TRBJ2-3; 10 bases are shared with TRBD2. The CDR3 is made up of 13 amino acids. The germline gives CDR1 SGHDT, CDR2 YYEEEE. The CDR3 nucleotides are TGTACCAGCAGCGGGGGGGGAACAGATACGCAGTATCTT. It translates to CTSSGGGTDTQYL.

This chain links TRBV5-8 with TRBJ1-2; D is possibly TRBD1 (6 bases). The CDR3 totals 15 residues. From germline, CDR1 is SGHTS and CDR2 YDEGEE. V lost 3 bases to trimming and J lost 4 bases, with 16 bases between them. CDR3 amino acids: CASSSTGTFLYGYTF. The CDR3 DNA reads TGTGCCAGCAGCTCAACCGGGACATTCCTCTATGGCTACACCTTC.

By share, this clone counts as medium-sized. This rearrangement joins TRBV5-1 to TRBJ1-1; D unclear. Deletions cut 4 bases from V and 4 bases from J, with 17 bases between. This CDR3 region has 15 residues. Germline V lookup: CDR1 SGHRS, CDR2 YFSETQ. The CDR3 DNA sequence: TGCGCCAGCAGCCCCCGGCCGGGCGGAGGCACTGAAGCTTTCTTT. The encoded protein is CASSPRPGGGTEAFF.

As for this clone: One end of the junction does not line up with germline, which may come from a read error. The V gene is TRBV3-1, the J gene TRBJ2-3; 8 bases map to TRBD1. Per the germline V gene, CDR1 is LGHDT and CDR2 is YNNKEL (reference sequence). The CDR3 sequence is 15 residues long. The CDR3 DNA sequence: TGTGCCTGCAGCCAAGGACAGGGCGACACAGATACGCAGTATTTT. It yields the protein CACSQGQGDTDTQYF.